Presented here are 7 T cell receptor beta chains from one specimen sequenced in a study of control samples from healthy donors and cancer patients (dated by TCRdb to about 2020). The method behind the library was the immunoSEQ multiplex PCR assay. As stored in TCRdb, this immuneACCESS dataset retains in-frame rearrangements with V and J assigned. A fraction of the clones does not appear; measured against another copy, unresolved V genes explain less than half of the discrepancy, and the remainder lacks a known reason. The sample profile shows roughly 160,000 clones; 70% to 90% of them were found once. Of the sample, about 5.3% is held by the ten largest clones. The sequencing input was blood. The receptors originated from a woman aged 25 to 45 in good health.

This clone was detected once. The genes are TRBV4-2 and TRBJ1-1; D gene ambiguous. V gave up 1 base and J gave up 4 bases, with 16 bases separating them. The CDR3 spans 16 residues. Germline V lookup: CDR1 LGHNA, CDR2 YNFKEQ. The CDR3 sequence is CASSQVVRAVGTEAFF. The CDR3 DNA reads TGTGCCAGCAGCCAAGTAGTCCGGGCCGTAGGCACTGAAGCTTTCTTT.

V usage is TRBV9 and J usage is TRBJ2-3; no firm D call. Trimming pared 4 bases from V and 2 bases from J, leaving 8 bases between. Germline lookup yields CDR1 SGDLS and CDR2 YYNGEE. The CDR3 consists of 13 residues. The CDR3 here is CASSTTLTDTQYF. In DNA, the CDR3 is TGTGCCAGCAGCACGACTCTCACAGATACGCAGTATTTT.

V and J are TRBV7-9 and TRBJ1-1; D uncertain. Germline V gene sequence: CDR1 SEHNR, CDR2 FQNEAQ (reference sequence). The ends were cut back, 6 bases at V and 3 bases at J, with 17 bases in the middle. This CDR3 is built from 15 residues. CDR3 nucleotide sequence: TGTGCCAGCAGTTTACGGATAATTGAGGACACTGAAGCTTTCTTT. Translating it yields CASSLRIIEDTEAFF.

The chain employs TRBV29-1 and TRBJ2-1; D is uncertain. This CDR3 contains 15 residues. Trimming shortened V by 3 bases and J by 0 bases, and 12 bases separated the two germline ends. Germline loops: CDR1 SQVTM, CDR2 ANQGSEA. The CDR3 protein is CSVDLQKSSYNEQFF. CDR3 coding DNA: TGCAGCGTTGACCTGCAGAAGAGCTCCTACAATGAGCAGTTCTTC.

For the CDR3, the DNA is TGTGCCAGCTCGCCGACGGACTATGGCTACACCTTC. Protein product: CASSPTDYGYTF. The V gene is TRBV12-3 or TRBV12-4, the J gene TRBJ1-2; D ambiguous. The CDR3 is 12 residues long. Trimming took 8 bases from V and 3 from J, leaving 10 bases between them.

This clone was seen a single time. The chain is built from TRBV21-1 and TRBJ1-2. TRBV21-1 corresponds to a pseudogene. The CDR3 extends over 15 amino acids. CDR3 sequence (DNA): TGTGCCAGCAGCAAATATGAGAGGGGGGACTATGGCTACACCTTC. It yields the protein CASSKYERGDYGYTF.

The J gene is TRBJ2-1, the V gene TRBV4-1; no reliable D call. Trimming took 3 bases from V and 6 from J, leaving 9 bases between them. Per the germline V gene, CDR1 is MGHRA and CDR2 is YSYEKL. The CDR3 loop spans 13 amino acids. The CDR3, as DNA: TGCGCCAGCAGCCATTTTGGCCTCAATGAGCAGTTCTTC. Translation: CASSHFGLNEQFF.